These T cell receptor beta chains were read from a single sample in a study of blood T cell repertoires in COVID-19. Only in-frame clones appear in the TCRdb table, and some are missing; sequencing was by immunoSEQ multiplex PCR. The data show roughly 190,000 clones, about 86% seen once. The sequenced sample consisted of peripheral blood. The receptors come from a man younger than 40 with active or convalescent COVID-19. CDR3s include the opening cysteine and the closing phenylalanine or tryptophan. D genes are given only for firm matches.

D gene	J gene	V gene	CDR3 DNA	CDR3 protein
TRBD2	TRBJ2-2	TRBV9	TGTGCCAGCAGTCTAGCGGGACGCACCGGGGAGCTGTTTTTT	CASSLAGRTGELFF
TRBD1	TRBJ2-3	TRBV3-1/TRBV3-2	TGTGCCAGCAGCCGGGACAGGGGAAAGGCCACAGATACGCAGTATTTT	CASSRDRGKATDTQYF
TRBD1	TRBJ1-2	TRBV5-1	TGCGCCAGCAGCTTGGACGACAGGGGACCCGGGGACGGCACCTTC	CASSLDDRGPGDGTF
-	TRBJ1-1	TRBV21-1	TGTGCCAGCAGCAAAGGTTTGGGCAACACTGAAGCTTTCTTT	CASSKGLGNTEAFF
-	TRBJ1-2	TRBV19	TGTGCCGCGGGGGTCTACACCTTC	CAAGVYTF
TRBD2	TRBJ2-7	TRBV6-6	TGTGCCAGCACCCGGTCTAGCGGTTACTACGAGCAGTACTTC	CASTRSSGYYEQYF
-	TRBJ2-1	TRBV6-5	TGTGCCAGCAGTTACGAGGGACACAAGCAGTTCTTC	CASSYEGHKQFF
TRBD1	TRBJ1-2	TRBV28	TGTGCCAGCACGTCTCAGGGGGGTGGCTACACCTTC	CASTSQGGGYTF
-	TRBJ2-2	TRBV29-1	TGCAGCGTCGAACAGGGAATTAGGAACACCGGGGAGCTGTTTTTT	CSVEQGIRNTGELFF
TRBD1	TRBJ1-1	TRBV5-1	TGCGCCAGCAGCCGTTGGGGACAGGGGGGTGAAGCTGAAGCTTTCTTT	CASSRWGQGGEAEAFF
-	TRBJ1-1	TRBV5-1	TGCGCCAGCACCCCGGCGGCTGGGACTGAAGCTTTCTTT	CASTPAAGTEAFF
TRBD1	TRBJ1-1	TRBV6-5	TGTGCCAGCAGGCGGGACAGGGGGCCGAGCACTGAAGCTTTCTTT	CASRRDRGPSTEAFF
-	TRBJ1-4	TRBV5-8	TGTGCCAGCAGGGAGAATGAAAAACTGTTTTTT	CASRENEKLFF
TRBD1	TRBJ2-3	TRBV9	TGTGCCAGCAGCTCCGGGACAGGGGGAGTTACAGATACGCAGTATTTT	CASSSGTGGVTDTQYF